This T cell receptor (beta chain) was identified in a study of cytomegalovirus exposure and HLA in healthy donors. Study-wide results and caveats: Testing in vitro showed three CMV-associated chains specific for CMV antigens. According to the study, around 150 TCR beta chains were cytomegalovirus-associated.

V was trimmed by 10 bases and J by 8 bases, leaving 21 bases between them. CDR1 MGHDK and CDR2 SYGVNS come from the germline V gene. The CDR3 is 15 residues long. Of note for this clone: Its antigen is still unknown.

Assay used: immunoSEQ multiplex PCR; TCRdb lists only in-frame clones, some missing. The table lists some 200,000 clones, about 80% of them singletons. The TCR sequence derives from a woman aged 18-29 years in good health and CMV-seropositive. Sequenced material: PBMCs. The chain recombines TRBV25-1 with TRBJ1-6; D uncertain. The CDR3 bases are TGTGCCATCCGAACACAGAATAGGTTTCATTCACCCCTCCACTTT. Protein sequence: CAIRTQNRFHSPLHF.